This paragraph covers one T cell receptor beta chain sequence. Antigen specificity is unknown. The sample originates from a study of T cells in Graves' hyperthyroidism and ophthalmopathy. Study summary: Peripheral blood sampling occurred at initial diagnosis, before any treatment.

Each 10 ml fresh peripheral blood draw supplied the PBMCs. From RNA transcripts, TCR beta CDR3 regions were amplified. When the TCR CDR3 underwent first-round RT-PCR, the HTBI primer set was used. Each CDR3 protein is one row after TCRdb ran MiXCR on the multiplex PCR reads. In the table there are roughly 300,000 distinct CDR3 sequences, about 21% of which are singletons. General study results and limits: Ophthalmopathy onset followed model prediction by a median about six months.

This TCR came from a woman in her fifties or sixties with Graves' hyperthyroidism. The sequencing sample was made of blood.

CDR3 bases: TGCAGTGCCCTTCGGACAGGGAACAATCAGCCCCAGCATTTT. This sequence encodes CSALRTGNNQPQHF. The chain couples TRBV20-1 to TRBJ1-5, with TRBD1 matching over 8 bases. This CDR3 has 14 amino acids. The junction had 7 bases not matched to a gene; V was cut back by 6 bases and J by 3 bases. Germline V CDR1 and CDR2: DFQATT, SNEGSKA (reference sequence).